What follows is one T cell receptor (beta chain) and its context. TCRdb's table, derived via immunoSEQ multiplex PCR, lists solely in-frame clones and lacks some. The sample has 30,000 or so clones, around 91% seen once. The source of the sample is a study of T cells in tuberculosis. V lost 3 bases and J lost 3, with 12 bases in between. The CDR3 spans 14 residues. Germline V gene lookup returns CDR1 KGHSH and CDR2 LQKENI. This clonotype was obtained from a donor aged 10 to 29 with latent tuberculosis or without tuberculosis infection. The V gene is TRBV18, the J gene TRBJ2-7, with D perhaps matching TRBD2 (6 bases). Sequencing input: PBMCs. CDR3 in DNA: TGTGCCAGCTCACCCGCGGGGAGAAGCTACGAGCAGTACTTC. Protein sequence: CASSPAGRSYEQYF.